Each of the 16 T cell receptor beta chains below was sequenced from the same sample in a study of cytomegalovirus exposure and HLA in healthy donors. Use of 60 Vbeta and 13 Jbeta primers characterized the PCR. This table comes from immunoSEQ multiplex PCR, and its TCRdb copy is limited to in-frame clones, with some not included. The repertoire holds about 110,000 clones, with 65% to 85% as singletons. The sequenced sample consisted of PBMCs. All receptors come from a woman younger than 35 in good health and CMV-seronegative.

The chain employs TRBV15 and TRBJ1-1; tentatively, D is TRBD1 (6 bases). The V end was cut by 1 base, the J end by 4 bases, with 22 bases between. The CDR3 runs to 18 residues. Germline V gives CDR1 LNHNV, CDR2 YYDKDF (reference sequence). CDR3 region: CATSRGGLAFRAPTEAFF. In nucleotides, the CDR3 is TGTGCCACCAGCAGAGGGGGGCTTGCATTCCGTGCGCCCACTGAAGCTTTCTTT.

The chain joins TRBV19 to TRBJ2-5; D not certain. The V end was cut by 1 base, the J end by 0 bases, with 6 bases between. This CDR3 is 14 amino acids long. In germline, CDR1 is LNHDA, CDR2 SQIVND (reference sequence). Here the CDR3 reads CASSIGGYQETQYF. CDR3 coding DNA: TGTGCCAGTAGTATAGGCGGCTACCAAGAGACCCAGTACTTC.

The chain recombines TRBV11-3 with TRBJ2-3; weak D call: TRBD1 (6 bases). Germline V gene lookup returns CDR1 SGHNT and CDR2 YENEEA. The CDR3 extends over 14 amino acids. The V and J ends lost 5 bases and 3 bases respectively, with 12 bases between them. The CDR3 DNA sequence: TGTGCCAGCAGCCCCGCGCAGGGGACAGATACGCAGTATTTT. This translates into CASSPAQGTDTQYF.

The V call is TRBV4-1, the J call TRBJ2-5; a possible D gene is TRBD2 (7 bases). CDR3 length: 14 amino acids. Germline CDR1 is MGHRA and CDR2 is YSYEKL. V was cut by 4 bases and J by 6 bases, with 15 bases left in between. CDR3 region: CASSPVGGGQTQYF. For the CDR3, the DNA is TGCGCCAGCAGCCCCGTTGGGGGGGGGCAGACCCAGTACTTC.

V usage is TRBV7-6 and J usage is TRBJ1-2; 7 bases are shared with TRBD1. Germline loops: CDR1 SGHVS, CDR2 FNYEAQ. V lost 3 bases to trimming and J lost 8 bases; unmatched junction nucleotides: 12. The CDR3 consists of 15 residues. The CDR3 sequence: CASSFTGGQGEGYTF. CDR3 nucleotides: TGTGCCAGCAGCTTCACAGGCGGGCAGGGGGAAGGCTACACCTTC.

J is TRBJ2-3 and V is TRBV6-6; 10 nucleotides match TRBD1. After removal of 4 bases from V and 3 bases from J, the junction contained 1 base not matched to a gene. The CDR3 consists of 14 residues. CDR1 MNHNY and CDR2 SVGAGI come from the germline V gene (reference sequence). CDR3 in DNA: TGTGCCAGCAGTTGGACAGGGGGGACAGATACGCAGTATTTT. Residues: CASSWTGGTDTQYF.

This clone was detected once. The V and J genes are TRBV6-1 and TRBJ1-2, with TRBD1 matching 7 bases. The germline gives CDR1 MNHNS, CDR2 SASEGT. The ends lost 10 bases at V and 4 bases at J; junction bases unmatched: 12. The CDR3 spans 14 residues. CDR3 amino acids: CATPLAGGSYGYTF. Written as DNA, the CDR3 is TGTGCCACTCCCCTGGCAGGGGGAAGCTATGGCTACACCTTC.

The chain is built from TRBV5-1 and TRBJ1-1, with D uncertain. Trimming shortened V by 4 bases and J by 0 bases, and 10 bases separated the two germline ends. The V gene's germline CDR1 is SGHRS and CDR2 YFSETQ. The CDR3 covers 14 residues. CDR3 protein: CASSPTGLNTEAFF. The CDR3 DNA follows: TGCGCCAGCAGCCCCACCGGTCTGAACACTGAAGCTTTCTTT.

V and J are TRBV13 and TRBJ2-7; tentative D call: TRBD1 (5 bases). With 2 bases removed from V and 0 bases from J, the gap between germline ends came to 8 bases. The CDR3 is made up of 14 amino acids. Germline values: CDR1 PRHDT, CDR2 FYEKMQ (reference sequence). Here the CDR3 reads CASSLTQGSYEQYF. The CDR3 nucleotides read TGTGCCAGCAGCTTAACTCAGGGCTCCTACGAGCAGTACTTC.

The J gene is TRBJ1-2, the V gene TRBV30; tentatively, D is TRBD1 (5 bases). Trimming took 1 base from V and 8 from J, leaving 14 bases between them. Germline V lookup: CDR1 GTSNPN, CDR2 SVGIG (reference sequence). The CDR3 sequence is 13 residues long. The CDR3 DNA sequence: TGTGCCTGGAGTGCCTCGGGGGGAGCGGGCTACACCTTC. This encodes CAWSASGGAGYTF.

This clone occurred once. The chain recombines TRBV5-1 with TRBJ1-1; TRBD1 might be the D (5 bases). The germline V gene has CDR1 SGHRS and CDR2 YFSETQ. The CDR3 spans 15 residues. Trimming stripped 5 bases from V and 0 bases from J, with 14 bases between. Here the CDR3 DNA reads TGCGCCAGCAGTTTCGACCCGACAGTGAACACTGAAGCTTTCTTT. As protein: CASSFDPTVNTEAFF.

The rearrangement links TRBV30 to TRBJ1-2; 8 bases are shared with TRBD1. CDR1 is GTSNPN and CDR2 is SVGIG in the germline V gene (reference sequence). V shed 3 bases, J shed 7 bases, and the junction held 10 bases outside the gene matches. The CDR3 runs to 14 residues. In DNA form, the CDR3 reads TGTGCCTGGAGGCCAGGGGGCGCGTCCTCTGGCTACACCTTC. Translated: CAWRPGGASSGYTF.

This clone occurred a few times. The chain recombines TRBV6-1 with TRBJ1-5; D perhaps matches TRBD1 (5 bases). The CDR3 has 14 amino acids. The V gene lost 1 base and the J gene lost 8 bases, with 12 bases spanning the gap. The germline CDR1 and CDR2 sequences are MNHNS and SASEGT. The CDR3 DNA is TGTGCCAGCAGTGAAGGGCAGGGCTTAGAGCCCCAGCATTTT. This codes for CASSEGQGLEPQHF.

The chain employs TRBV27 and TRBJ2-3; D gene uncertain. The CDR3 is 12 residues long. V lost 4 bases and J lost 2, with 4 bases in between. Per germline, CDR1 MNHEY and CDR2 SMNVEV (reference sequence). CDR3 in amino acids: CASSSYTDTQYF. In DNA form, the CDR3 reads TGTGCCAGCAGTTCGTACACAGATACGCAGTATTTT.

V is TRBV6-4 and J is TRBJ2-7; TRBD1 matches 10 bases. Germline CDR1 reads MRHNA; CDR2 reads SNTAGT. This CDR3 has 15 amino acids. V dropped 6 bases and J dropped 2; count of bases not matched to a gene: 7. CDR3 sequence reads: CASRKSGTGAYEQYF. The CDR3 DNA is TGTGCCAGCAGGAAGTCCGGGACAGGGGCCTACGAGCAGTACTTC.

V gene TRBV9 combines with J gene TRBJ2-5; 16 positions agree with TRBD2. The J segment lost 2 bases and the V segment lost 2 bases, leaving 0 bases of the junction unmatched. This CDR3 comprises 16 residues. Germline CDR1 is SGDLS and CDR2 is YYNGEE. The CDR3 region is CASSVGLAGGQETQYF. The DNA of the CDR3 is TGTGCCAGCAGCGTGGGACTAGCGGGGGGGCAAGAGACCCAGTACTTC.